This TCR beta chain was sequenced in a study of blood T cell repertoires in COVID-19 (dated by TCRdb to the early 2020s). In terms of the full investigation: The collaborator samples originated in the United States, Italy and Spain and spanned the acute and convalescent phases of COVID-19. HLA class I and class II types, where available, came from metadata supplied by the sample provider rather than from assay-based typing. The sample metadata nearly always contained a de-identified subject ID, COVID-19 status, age in years and sex. The repertoires were made available in a free public database intended to serve as a resource for research on the immune response to SARS-CoV-2. Deeply sampled blood TCRbeta repertoires from subjects exposed to, actively infected with, or recovered from COVID-19 were included in the dataset. Samples were obtained from the ongoing ImmuneRACE study (first 160 participants) and from over 1,000 subjects provided by 6 global collaborators. The prospective study material was composed of cDNA or gDNA derived from T cells, B-cell-depleted T cells, or PBMCs. The paper as a whole reports these results and caveats: Clinical and demographic metadata were provided uncurated, with the amount varying by source and participant.

Notes on this clone: It has no known antigen specificity. Base qualities are not at hand, and no much larger clone is one base apart.

TCRbeta CDR3 regions were amplified from genomic DNA using the immunoSEQ Assay, a bias-controlled multiplex PCR. In the authors' own workflow: Nucleated cell counts per sample were estimated from amplification of reference gene primers within the assay. Sequence reads were collapsed and filtered to measure the absolute abundance of every unique TCRbeta CDR3 rearrangement. Productive Simpson clonality was computed per sample as the square root of Simpson's diversity index over productive rearrangements. What TCRdb holds here is the immuneACCESS table cut down to in-frame rearrangements. Part of the clones is not present; checked against another copy, under half of the missing clones reflect an unresolved V gene, and the others are unexplained. V, J and clone size reflect that table, while D and trimming were determined from the DNA. Recorded for this sample are tens of thousands of clones; about 86% of them occurred a single time. The ten largest make up about 9.2% of the sample.

The CDR3 goes from the cysteine to the phenylalanine over 12 residues. The DNA shown is the 36-base CDR3, in frame from base 1. As encoded in the germline V gene, CDR1 is MDHEN while CDR2 is SYDVKM. One collaborating source in Seattle enrolled patients during active infection and followed them longitudinally through the course of disease. Whole blood was collected in K2EDTA tubes by collaborating institutions according to the institutions' own protocols. For TCRbeta analysis, collaborators shipped samples as frozen whole blood, isolated PBMCs, or DNA extracted from either of those sample types. This receptor was taken from an elderly man with COVID-19, enrolled during active disease. The rearranged chain carries TRBV28 and TRBJ1-5, and perhaps TRBD1 as D gene, on 6 matching bases. The sequencing input was peripheral blood. The DNA is TGTGCTACAGGGTCGGGTAATCAGCCCCAGCATTTT. It is translated as CATGSGNQPQHF.